Listed below are T cell receptor beta chains from one sample, sequenced in a study of cytomegalovirus exposure and HLA in healthy donors. The protocol was immunoSEQ multiplex PCR, while the TCRdb copy is restricted to in-frame clones and leaves out a portion. The top ten hold approximately 0.96% of the sample, which has 300,000 or so clones, approximately 88% seen once. Sequencing was performed on PBMCs. All receptors come from a young man in good health and CMV-seronegative. Both conserved end residues are part of each CDR3. D genes are given only for firm matches. Some rows mark clone size as missing; the rest say once, few, many or name a class of expanded clone.

v_gene: TRBV27; j_gene: TRBJ2-6; abundance: NA; d_gene: TRBD1; CDR3nt: TGTGCCAGCAGGACAGGGCCCGGGGCCAACGTCCTGACTTTC; CDR3aa: CASRTGPGANVLTF
v_gene: TRBV6-5; j_gene: TRBJ1-1; abundance: NA; d_gene: NA; CDR3nt: TGTGCCAGCAGTGTAAGGACAGCTGACACTGAAGCTTTCTTT; CDR3aa: CASSVRTADTEAFF
v_gene: TRBV19; j_gene: TRBJ2-1; abundance: NA; d_gene: NA; CDR3nt: TGTGCCAGTAGTATCCGACTAGGCAGCTCCTACAATGAGCAGTTCTTC; CDR3aa: CASSIRLGSSYNEQFF
v_gene: TRBV5-1; j_gene: TRBJ2-1; abundance: NA; d_gene: NA; CDR3nt: TGCGCCAGCAGGGACTACTACAATGAGCAGTTCTTC; CDR3aa: CASRDYYNEQFF
v_gene: TRBV7-6; j_gene: TRBJ1-2; abundance: NA; d_gene: TRBD1; CDR3nt: TGTGCCAGCAGCCCCGGGACAGCCTATGGCTACACCTTC; CDR3aa: CASSPGTAYGYTF
v_gene: TRBV6-5; j_gene: TRBJ1-6; abundance: NA; d_gene: NA; CDR3nt: TGTGCCAGCAGTTATTCCGGTTCACCCCTCCACTTT; CDR3aa: CASSYSGSPLHF
v_gene: TRBV4-3; j_gene: TRBJ1-5; abundance: NA; d_gene: TRBD1; CDR3nt: TGCGCCAGCAGCCAAGACCTAAGGACGCAGGGGGTTTATCAGCCCCAGCATTTT; CDR3aa: CASSQDLRTQGVYQPQHF
v_gene: TRBV27; j_gene: TRBJ2-7; abundance: NA; d_gene: NA; CDR3nt: TGTGCCAGCAGTTATGGGGCAGGAGGGGAATACGAGCAGTACTTC; CDR3aa: CASSYGAGGEYEQYF
v_gene: TRBV5-6; j_gene: TRBJ2-6; abundance: once; d_gene: NA; CDR3nt: TGTGCCAGCAGCTTACAGGGCTCTGGGGCCAACGTCCTGACTTTC; CDR3aa: CASSLQGSGANVLTF
v_gene: TRBV5-8; j_gene: TRBJ1-5; abundance: NA; d_gene: TRBD1; CDR3nt: TGTGCCAGCAGCTTAGGACAGGGTGATCAGCCCCAGCATTTT; CDR3aa: CASSLGQGDQPQHF
v_gene: TRBV10-2; j_gene: TRBJ1-1; abundance: NA; d_gene: NA; CDR3nt: TGCGCCAGCAGGGGGGGGATGAACACTGAAGCTTTCTTT; CDR3aa: CASRGGMNTEAFF
v_gene: TRBV2; j_gene: TRBJ1-6; abundance: few; d_gene: NA; CDR3nt: TGTGCCAGCAGGCGGCCCTATAATTCACCCCTCCACTTT; CDR3aa: CASRRPYNSPLHF
v_gene: TRBV7-9; j_gene: TRBJ2-7; abundance: NA; d_gene: NA; CDR3nt: TGTGCCAGCAGCTTAGGCAGGGATCACGGCGAGCAGTACTTC; CDR3aa: CASSLGRDHGEQYF
v_gene: TRBV14; j_gene: TRBJ1-6; abundance: NA; d_gene: TRBD1; CDR3nt: TGTGCCAGCAGCCGAACTGGAGGGGGCGAATCTTCTTCACCCCTCCACTTT; CDR3aa: CASSRTGGGESSSPLHF
v_gene: TRBV4-3; j_gene: TRBJ1-1; abundance: NA; d_gene: NA; CDR3nt: TGCGCCAGCAGCCAAGATTTGGGGGCGAACACTGAAGCTTTCTTT; CDR3aa: CASSQDLGANTEAFF
v_gene: TRBV18; j_gene: TRBJ2-3; abundance: NA; d_gene: NA; CDR3nt: TGTGCCAGCCGAGGCCGTTATTCGGGGATTACGCAGTATTTT; CDR3aa: CASRGRYSGITQYF
v_gene: TRBV9; j_gene: TRBJ1-2; abundance: NA; d_gene: TRBD1; CDR3nt: TGTGCCAGCAGCGTCGGACAGGGGGATTTTGGCTACACCTTC; CDR3aa: CASSVGQGDFGYTF
v_gene: TRBV6-5; j_gene: TRBJ1-6; abundance: few; d_gene: NA; CDR3nt: TGTGCCAGCAGTTACCTTAATTCACCCCTCCACTTT; CDR3aa: CASSYLNSPLHF
v_gene: TRBV6-1; j_gene: TRBJ1-1; abundance: NA; d_gene: TRBD1; CDR3nt: TGTGCCAGCAGTGAAAACGGACAGGGGATCCCGCGGGCTTTCTTT; CDR3aa: CASSENGQGIPRAFF
v_gene: TRBV7-6; j_gene: TRBJ2-1; abundance: NA; d_gene: NA; CDR3nt: TGTGCCAGCAGCTTAGGAGGGAATGGCAATGAGCAGTTCTTC; CDR3aa: CASSLGGNGNEQFF
v_gene: TRBV7-5; j_gene: TRBJ2-3; abundance: once; d_gene: NA; CDR3nt: TGTGCCAGAAGCTCAGGAACAGATACGCAGTATTTT; CDR3aa: CARSSGTDTQYF